This T cell receptor (beta chain) was captured by sequencing in a study of blood T cell repertoires in COVID-19. Study background: PBMCs, B-cell-depleted T cells, or T cells provided the cDNA or gDNA that made up the material.

Profiled with immunoSEQ multiplex PCR; TCRdb holds only in-frame clones, not every one. The sample includes under 400,000 clones, around nine tenths seen only once; the top ten take just over 1%. V lost 7 bases, J lost 5 bases, and 9 bases stayed unmatched. Germline values: CDR1 MNHEY, CDR2 SMNVEV (reference sequence). The CDR3 consists of 14 residues. Sequencing used PBMCs or T cells enriched from blood (not recorded which). The chain combines TRBV27 with TRBJ1-1; TRBD1 matches 8 bases. This receptor was obtained from a woman in her twenties or thirties who had been exposed to COVID-19. CDR3 DNA: TGTGCCAGCATCCCAGGGGGCGCGGGGACTGAAGCTTTCTTT. This encodes CASIPGGAGTEAFF.